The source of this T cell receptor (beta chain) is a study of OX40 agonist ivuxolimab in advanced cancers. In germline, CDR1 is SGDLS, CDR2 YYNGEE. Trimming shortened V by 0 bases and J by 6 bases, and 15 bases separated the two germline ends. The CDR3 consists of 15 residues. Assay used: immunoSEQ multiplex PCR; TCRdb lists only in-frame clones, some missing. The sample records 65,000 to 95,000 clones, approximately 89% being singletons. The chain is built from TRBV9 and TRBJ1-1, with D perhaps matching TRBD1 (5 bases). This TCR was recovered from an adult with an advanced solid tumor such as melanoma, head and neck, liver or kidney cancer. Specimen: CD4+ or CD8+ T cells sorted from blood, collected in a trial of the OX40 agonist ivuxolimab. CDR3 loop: CASSVVSGGAAEAFF. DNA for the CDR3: TGTGCCAGCAGCGTAGTTAGTGGGGGTGCGGCTGAAGCTTTCTTT. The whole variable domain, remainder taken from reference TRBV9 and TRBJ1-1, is DSGVTQTPKHLITATGQRVTLRCSPRSGDLSVYWYQQSLDQGLQFLIQYYNGEERAKGNILERFSAQQFPDLHSELNLSSLELGDSALYFCASSVVSGGAAEAFFGQGTRLTVV.